The present T cell receptor beta chain was sequenced within a study of identical twins. All of the donors were Caucasians in good health. Study-wide points: Beta out-of-frame sequences showed weaker excess sharing between twins. A lower insertion count was a feature of abundant cord blood beta clonotypes, with no such feature in memory repertoires.

Concerning this clonotype: Its antigen remains unidentified.

Carrying unique molecular identifiers, the cDNA also gained a universal primer site through template switching. TCRdb processed the 5' RACE reads anew with MiXCR; each CDR3 protein has one entry. The table lists hundreds of thousands of distinct CDR3 sequences, approximately 6.1% of them singletons. Trimming took 3 bases from V and 2 from J; bases not matched to a gene: 8. The CDR3 loop spans 17 amino acids. CDR1 MNHEY and CDR2 SMNVEV come from the germline V gene (reference sequence). The sequenced sample consisted of naive T cells sorted from blood. The rearrangement links TRBV27 to TRBJ2-7; 12 nucleotides align to TRBD2. The clonotype comes from a man aged 18-30 years in good health. This CDR3 reads CASSFRTSGIGAYEQYF. The CDR3 DNA sequence: TGTGCCAGCAGTTTCCGGACTAGCGGGATTGGGGCCTACGAGCAGTACTTC.